This T cell receptor (beta chain) derives from a study of cytomegalovirus exposure and HLA in healthy donors. Regarding the study as a whole: At a 0.05 false discovery rate, a later analysis found around 17,000 TCR beta sequences to be associated with HLA alleles.

Healthy bone marrow donors made up the donors. About this clone itself: Its specificity is not known.

Researchers ran the PCR with 60 Vbeta and 13 Jbeta primers. The protocol was immunoSEQ multiplex PCR, while the TCRdb copy is restricted to in-frame clones and leaves out a portion. The profile shows roughly 100,000 clones, under 85% of them singletons. Germline lookup yields CDR1 LNHNV and CDR2 YYDKDF (reference sequence). Trimming cost V 1 base and J 4 bases; bases outside gene matches: 10. The CDR3 runs to 17 residues. This receptor was identified in a man aged 30 to 45 in good health and CMV-seronegative. The chain employs TRBV15 and TRBJ1-2; 9 nucleotides align to TRBD1. The sample comprised PBMCs. The CDR3 coding sequence is TGTGCCACCAGCAGAGCCTTTTCCCCGGACAGGGGCTATGGCTACACCTTC. Protein: CATSRAFSPDRGYGYTF. The whole variable domain, filled in from reference TRBV15 and TRBJ1-2, reads DAMVIQNPRYQVTQFGKPVTLSCSQTLNHNVMYWYQQKSSQAPKLLFHYYDKDFNNEADTPDNFQSRRPNTSFCFLDIRSPGLGDTAMYLCATSRAFSPDRGYGYTFGSGTRLTVV.